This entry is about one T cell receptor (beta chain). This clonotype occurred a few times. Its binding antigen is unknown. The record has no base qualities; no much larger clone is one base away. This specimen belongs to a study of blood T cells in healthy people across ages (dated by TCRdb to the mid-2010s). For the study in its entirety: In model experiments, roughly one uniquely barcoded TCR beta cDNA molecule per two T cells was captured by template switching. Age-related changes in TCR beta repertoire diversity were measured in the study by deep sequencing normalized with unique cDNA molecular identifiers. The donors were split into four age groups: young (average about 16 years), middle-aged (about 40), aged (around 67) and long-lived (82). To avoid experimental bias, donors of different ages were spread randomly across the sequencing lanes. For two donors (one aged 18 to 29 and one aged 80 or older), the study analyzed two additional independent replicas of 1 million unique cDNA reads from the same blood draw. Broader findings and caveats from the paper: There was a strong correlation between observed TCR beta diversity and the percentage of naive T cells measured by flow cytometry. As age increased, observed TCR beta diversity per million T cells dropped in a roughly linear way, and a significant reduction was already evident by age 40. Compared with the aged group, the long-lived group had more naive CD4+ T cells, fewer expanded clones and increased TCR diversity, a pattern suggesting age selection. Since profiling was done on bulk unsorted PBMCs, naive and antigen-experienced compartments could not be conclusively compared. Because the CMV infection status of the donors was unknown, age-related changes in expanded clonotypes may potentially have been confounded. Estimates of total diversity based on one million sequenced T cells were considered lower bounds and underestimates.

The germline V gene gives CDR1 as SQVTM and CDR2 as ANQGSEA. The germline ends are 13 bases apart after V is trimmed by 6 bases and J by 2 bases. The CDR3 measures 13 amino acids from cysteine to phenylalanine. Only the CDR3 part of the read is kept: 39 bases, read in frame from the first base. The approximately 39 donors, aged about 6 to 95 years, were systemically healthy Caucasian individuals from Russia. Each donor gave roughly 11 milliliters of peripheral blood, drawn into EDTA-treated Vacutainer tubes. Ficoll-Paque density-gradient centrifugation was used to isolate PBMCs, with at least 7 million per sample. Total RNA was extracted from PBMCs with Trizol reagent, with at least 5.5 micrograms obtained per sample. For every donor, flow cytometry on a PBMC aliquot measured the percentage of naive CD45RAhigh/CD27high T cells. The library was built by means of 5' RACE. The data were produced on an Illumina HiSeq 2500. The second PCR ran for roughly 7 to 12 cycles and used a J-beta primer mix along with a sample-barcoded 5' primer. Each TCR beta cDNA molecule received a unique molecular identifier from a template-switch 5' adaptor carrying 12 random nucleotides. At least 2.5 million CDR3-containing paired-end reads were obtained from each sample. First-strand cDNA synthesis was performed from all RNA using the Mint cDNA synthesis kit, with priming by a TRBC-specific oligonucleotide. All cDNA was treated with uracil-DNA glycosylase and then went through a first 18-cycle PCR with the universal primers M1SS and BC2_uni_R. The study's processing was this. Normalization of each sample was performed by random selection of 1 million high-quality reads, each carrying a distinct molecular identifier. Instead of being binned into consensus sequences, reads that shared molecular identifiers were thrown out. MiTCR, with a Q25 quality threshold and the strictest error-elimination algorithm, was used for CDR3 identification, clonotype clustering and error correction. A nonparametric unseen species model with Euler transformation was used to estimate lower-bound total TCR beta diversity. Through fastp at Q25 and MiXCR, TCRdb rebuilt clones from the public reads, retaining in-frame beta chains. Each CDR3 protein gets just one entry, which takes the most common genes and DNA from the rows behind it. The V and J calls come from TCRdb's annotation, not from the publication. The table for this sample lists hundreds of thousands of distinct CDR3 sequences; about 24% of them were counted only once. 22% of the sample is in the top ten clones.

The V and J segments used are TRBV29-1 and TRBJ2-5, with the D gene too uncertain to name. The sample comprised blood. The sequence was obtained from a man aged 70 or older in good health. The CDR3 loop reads CSVPNGIQETQYF. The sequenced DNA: TGCAGCGTCCCGAACGGCATTCAAGAGACCCAGTACTTC.